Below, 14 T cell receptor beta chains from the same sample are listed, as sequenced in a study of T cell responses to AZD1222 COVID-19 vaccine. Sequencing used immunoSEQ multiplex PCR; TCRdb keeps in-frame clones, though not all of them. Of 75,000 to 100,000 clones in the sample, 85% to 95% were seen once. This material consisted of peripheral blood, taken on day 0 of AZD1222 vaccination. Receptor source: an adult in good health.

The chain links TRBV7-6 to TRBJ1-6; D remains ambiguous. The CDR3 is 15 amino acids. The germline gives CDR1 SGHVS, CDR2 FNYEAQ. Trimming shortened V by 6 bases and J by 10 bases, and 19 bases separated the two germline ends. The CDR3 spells CASSSAMVGRSPLHF. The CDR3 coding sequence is TGTGCCAGCAGTTCAGCGATGGTGGGCAGATCACCCCTCCACTTT.

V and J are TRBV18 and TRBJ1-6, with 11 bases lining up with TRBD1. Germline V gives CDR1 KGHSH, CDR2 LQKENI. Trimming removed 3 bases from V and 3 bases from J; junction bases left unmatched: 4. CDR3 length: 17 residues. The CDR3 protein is CASSPKGTGGYNSPLHF. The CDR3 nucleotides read TGTGCCAGCTCACCGAAAGGGACAGGGGGCTATAATTCACCCCTCCACTTT.

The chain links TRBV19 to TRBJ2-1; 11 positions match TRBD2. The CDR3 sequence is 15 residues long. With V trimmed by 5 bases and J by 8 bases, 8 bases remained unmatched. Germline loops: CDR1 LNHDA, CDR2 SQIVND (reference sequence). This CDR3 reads CASSGVLAGGHEQFF. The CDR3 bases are TGTGCCAGTAGTGGTGTCCTAGCGGGAGGTCATGAGCAGTTCTTC.

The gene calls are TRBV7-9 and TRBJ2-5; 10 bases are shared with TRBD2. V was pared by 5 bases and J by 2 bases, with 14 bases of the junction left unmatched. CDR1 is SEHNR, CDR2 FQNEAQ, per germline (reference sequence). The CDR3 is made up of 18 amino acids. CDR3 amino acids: CASSLQNSGLAKQETQYF. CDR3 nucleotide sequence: TGTGCCAGCAGCCTACAAAATTCGGGACTAGCGAAACAAGAGACCCAGTACTTC.

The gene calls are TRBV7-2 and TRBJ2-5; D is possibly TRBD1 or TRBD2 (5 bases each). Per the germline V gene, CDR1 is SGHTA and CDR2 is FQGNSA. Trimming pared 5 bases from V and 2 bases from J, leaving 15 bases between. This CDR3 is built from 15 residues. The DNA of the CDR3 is TGTGCCAGCAGCCCGGGACCTGTAAGACAAGAGACCCAGTACTTC. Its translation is CASSPGPVRQETQYF.

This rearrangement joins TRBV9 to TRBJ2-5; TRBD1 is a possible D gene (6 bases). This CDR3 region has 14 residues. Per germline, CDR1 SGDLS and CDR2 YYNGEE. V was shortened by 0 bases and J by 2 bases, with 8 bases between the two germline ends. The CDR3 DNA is TGTGCCAGCAGCGTAGACCAGGGGCAAGAGACCCAGTACTTC. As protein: CASSVDQGQETQYF.

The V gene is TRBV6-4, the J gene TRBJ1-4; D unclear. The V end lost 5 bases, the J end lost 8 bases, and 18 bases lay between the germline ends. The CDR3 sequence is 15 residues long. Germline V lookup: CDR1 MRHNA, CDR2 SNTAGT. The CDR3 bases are TGTGCCAGCAGTAAAAATTCAGGAGTGGGGGAAAAACTGTTTTTT. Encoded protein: CASSKNSGVGEKLFF.

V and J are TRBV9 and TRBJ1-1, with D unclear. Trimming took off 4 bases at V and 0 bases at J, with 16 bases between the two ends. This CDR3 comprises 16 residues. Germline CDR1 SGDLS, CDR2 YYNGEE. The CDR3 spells CASSPHISKMNTEAFF. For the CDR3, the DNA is TGTGCCAGCAGCCCCCATATATCCAAGATGAACACTGAAGCTTTCTTT.

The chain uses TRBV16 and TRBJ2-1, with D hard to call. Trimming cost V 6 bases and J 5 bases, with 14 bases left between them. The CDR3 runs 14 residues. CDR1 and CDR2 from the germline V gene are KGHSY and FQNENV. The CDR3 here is CASSPTSRHNEQFF. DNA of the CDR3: TGTGCCAGCAGTCCTACTTCTCGGCACAATGAGCAGTTCTTC.

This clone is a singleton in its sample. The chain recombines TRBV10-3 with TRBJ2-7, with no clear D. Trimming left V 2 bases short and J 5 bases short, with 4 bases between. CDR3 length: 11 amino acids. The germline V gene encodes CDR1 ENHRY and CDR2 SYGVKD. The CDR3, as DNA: TGTGCCATCAGTGAGGCAAACGAGCAGTACTTC. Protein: CAISEANEQYF.

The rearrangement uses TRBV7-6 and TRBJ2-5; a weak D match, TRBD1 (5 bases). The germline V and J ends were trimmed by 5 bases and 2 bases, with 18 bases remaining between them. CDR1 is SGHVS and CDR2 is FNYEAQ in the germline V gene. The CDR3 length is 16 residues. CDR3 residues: CASSTLGRVFQETQYF. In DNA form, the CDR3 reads TGTGCCAGCAGCACGCTTGGCAGGGTTTTTCAAGAGACCCAGTACTTC.

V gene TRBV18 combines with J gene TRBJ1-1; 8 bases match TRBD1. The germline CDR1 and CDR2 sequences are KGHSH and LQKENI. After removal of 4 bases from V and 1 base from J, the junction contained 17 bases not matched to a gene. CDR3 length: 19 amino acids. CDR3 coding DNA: TGTGCCAGCTCACGACTTCCCCAGACGGCGCAGGGGGCGAACACTGAAGCTTTCTTT. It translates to CASSRLPQTAQGANTEAFF.

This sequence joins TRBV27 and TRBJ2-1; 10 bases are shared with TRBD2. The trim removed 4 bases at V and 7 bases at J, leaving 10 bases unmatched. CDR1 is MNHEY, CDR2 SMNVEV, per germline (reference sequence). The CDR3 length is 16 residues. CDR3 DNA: TGTGCCAGCAGTTCGTCGAAGCGGGGGGGCCGGAATGAGCAGTTCTTC. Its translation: CASSSSKRGGRNEQFF.

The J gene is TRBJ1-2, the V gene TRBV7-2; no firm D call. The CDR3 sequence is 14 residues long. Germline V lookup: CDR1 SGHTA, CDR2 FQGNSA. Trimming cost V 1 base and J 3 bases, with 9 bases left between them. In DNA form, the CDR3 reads TGTGCCAGCAGCTTAGGGGCAGCTCACTATGGCTACACCTTC. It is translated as CASSLGAAHYGYTF.